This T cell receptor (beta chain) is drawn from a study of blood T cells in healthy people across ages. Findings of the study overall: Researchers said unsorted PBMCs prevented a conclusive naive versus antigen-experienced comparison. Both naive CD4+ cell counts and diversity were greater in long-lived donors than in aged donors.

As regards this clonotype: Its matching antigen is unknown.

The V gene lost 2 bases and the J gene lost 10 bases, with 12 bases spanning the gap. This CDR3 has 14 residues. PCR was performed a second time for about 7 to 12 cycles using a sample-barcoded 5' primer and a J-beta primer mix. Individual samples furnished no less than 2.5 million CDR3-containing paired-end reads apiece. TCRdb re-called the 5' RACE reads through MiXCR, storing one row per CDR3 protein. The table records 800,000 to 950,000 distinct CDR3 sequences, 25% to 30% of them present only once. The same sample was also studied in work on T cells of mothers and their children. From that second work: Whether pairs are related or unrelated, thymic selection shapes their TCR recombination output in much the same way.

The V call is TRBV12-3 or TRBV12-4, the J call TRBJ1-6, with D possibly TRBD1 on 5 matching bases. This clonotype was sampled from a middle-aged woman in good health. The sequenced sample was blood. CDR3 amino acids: CASSLTQGGSPLHF. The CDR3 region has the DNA TGTGCCAGCAGTTTAACCCAGGGAGGGTCACCCCTCCACTTT.